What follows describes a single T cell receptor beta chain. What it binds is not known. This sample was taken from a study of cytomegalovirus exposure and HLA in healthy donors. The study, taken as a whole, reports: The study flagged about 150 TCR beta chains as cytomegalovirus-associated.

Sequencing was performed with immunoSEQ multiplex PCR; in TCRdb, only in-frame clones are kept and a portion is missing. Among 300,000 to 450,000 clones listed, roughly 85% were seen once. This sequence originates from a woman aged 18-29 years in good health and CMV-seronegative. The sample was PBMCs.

The CDR3 protein is CASSLEGTSGAKQFF. DNA for the CDR3: TGTGCCAGCAGCTTGGAAGGGACTAGCGGGGCAAAGCAGTTCTTC. The chain couples TRBV5-4 to TRBJ2-1; TRBD2 agrees at 13 bases. V shed 0 bases, J shed 11 bases, and the junction held 5 bases outside the gene matches. The CDR3 length is 15 residues. Germline CDR1 reads SGHNT; CDR2 reads YYREEE (reference sequence).